This is a list of T cell receptor beta chains from one sample in a study of blood T cell repertoires in COVID-19. The protocol was immunoSEQ multiplex PCR, while the TCRdb copy is restricted to in-frame clones and leaves out a portion. The sample lists 100,000 to 150,000 clones, around 89% seen once, with about 17% in the top ten. Sequencing was carried out using peripheral blood. The source of these receptors is a man aged 50 or older with active or convalescent COVID-19. Both conserved end residues are part of each CDR3. The D gene is left open where the match is weak. Rows may omit the clone size; those that give it use once, few, many or a size class.

d_call | j_call | clone_size | v_call | cdr3_nt | cdr3_aa
. | TRBJ2-5 | . | TRBV6-5 | TGTGCCAGCAGACCTCGGGGGCAAGAGACCCAGTACTTC | CASRPRGQETQYF
. | TRBJ2-5 | . | TRBV12-2 | TGTGCAAGTCGGCACTACAGGAAAGAGACCCAGTACTTC | CASRHYRKETQYF
TRBD1 | TRBJ1-5 | once | TRBV19 | TGTGCCAGTAGTATGAGGGACAGTCGGCATTTT | CASSMRDSRHF
. | TRBJ2-7 | . | TRBV30 | TGTGCCTGGACAGGGGATTCGTCCTACGAGCAGTACTTC | CAWTGDSSYEQYF
TRBD2 | TRBJ2-7 | . | TRBV28 | TGTGCCAGCAAGAGGGGCGGACTAGCCTACGAGCAGTACTTC | CASKRGGLAYEQYF
. | TRBJ2-2 | . | TRBV13 | TGTGCCAGCAGCTTAGGGGTCAGGGTGGACACCGGGGAGCTGTTTTTT | CASSLGVRVDTGELFF
. | TRBJ2-2 | . | TRBV6-6 | TGTGCCAGCAGGGGCACACACACCGGGGAGCTGTTTTTT | CASRGTHTGELFF
. | TRBJ2-3 | . | TRBV10-3 | TGTGCCATCATGGCCGTGGGCACAGATACGCAGTATTTT | CAIMAVGTDTQYF
TRBD2 | TRBJ2-4 | . | TRBV5-4 | TGTGCCAGCAGCTTGGGCCCCCCTCGAGCGGGAGAAAACATTCAGTACTTC | CASSLGPPRAGENIQYF
. | TRBJ2-7 | . | TRBV6-5 | TGTGCCAGCAGTTCCGAGTACGAGCAGTACTTC | CASSSEYEQYF
TRBD1 | TRBJ1-1 | . | TRBV7-6 | TGTGCCAGCAGCCCCGGGACAGGGGTGCCCATGAACACTGAAGCTTTCTTT | CASSPGTGVPMNTEAFF
. | TRBJ2-1 | . | TRBV12-5 | TGTGCTAGTGGTTTGGCCCCCGGGGGTGCGAGGAATGAGCAGTTCTTC | CASGLAPGGARNEQFF
TRBD1 | TRBJ2-1 | . | TRBV2 | TGTGCCAGCAAAGAATCCTCCGGGACAGACAATGAGCAGTTCTTC | CASKESSGTDNEQFF
TRBD2 | TRBJ2-7 | once | TRBV3-1/TRBV3-2 | TGTGCCAGCAGCCGACTAGCGGGAGGCCCCTACGAGCAGTACTTC | CASSRLAGGPYEQYF
TRBD1 | TRBJ1-3 | once | TRBV19 | TGTGCCAGTTCCCGGGACAGTGATCCCTCTGGAAACACCATATATTTT | CASSRDSDPSGNTIYF
TRBD2 | TRBJ2-1 | . | TRBV18 | TGTGCCAGCCAGCAGCCCGGGACTAGCGGGTACAATGAGCAGTTCTTC | CASQQPGTSGYNEQFF
. | TRBJ2-7 | . | TRBV6-2/TRBV6-3 | TGTGCCAGCAGTGACCAGTTCCGGGCAGGGGACTACGAGCAGTACTTC | CASSDQFRAGDYEQYF
. | TRBJ2-1 | . | TRBV24-1 | TGTGCCACCAGTGATACACAGAACAATGAGCAGTTCTTC | CATSDTQNNEQFF
. | TRBJ2-1 | . | TRBV21-1 | TGTGCCAGCAGCAAAAATAGGGGGACTAGCGGGAGGTGCAATGAGCAGTTCTTC | CASSKNRGTSGRCNEQFF
TRBD2 | TRBJ2-1 | . | TRBV12-5 | TGTGCTAGTGGTTTGTACCTAGCGGCCGGGGACAATGAGCAGTTCTTC | CASGLYLAAGDNEQFF
TRBD1 | TRBJ2-6 | . | TRBV19 | TGTGCCAGTAACGGGCCAGGGGGCTCTGGGGCCAACGTCCTGACTTTC | CASNGPGGSGANVLTF
. | TRBJ2-7 | . | TRBV24-1 | TGTGCCACCAGTGGCGGGCAGACAGGTCGAGGCGAGCAGTACTTC | CATSGGQTGRGEQYF
. | TRBJ2-7 | . | TRBV30 | TGTGCCTGGAAGGGACTTTCCTACGAGCAGTACTTC | CAWKGLSYEQYF
TRBD1 | TRBJ2-2 | . | TRBV5-1 | TGCGCCAGCAGCCCGGACAGGCCGAACACCGGGGAGCTGTTTTTT | CASSPDRPNTGELFF
TRBD1 | TRBJ1-3 | . | TRBV5-1 | TGCGCCAGCAGGGAAGGGACAGCCATAGCCTCTGGAAACACCATATATTTT | CASREGTAIASGNTIYF
TRBD1 | TRBJ1-2 | . | TRBV3-1/TRBV3-2 | TGTGCCAGCAGCCAAACGCAGGGGGCGAATGGCTACACCTTC | CASSQTQGANGYTF
TRBD1 | TRBJ1-5 | . | TRBV5-1 | TGCGCCAGCAGCCTACCGGGACAGGGTCTTTTTCAGCCCCAGCATTTT | CASSLPGQGLFQPQHF
. | TRBJ2-3 | . | TRBV5-1 | TGCGCCAGCAGCTTGGAGGGCAGGGTAGGCACAGATACGCAGTATTTT | CASSLEGRVGTDTQYF
. | TRBJ1-1 | once | TRBV12-3/TRBV12-4 | TGTGCCAGCAAACTAGGGAACACTGAAGCTTTCTTT | CASKLGNTEAFF
. | TRBJ1-2 | . | TRBV27 | TGTGCCAGCAGTTTACGGTGGGGGGACTATGGCTACACCTTC | CASSLRWGDYGYTF
. | TRBJ2-2 | . | TRBV29-1 | TGCAGCGTTGAACCTACAACTAGTTCCACCGGGGAGCTGTTTTTT | CSVEPTTSSTGELFF
. | TRBJ2-5 | . | TRBV10-3 | TGTGCCATCAGTGAGTTGACCGGGACACCGAAAGAGACCCAGTACTTC | CAISELTGTPKETQYF
TRBD2 | TRBJ2-1 | . | TRBV4-2 | TGTGCCAGCAGCCTCGGACTAGCTGGCAATGAGCAGTTCTTC | CASSLGLAGNEQFF
. | TRBJ2-5 | . | TRBV29-1 | TGCAGCGCAGGGGGAGGGCAACAGGGAGGGGAGACCCAGTACTTC | CSAGGGQQGGETQYF
. | TRBJ2-5 | . | TRBV7-9 | TGTGCCAGCAGCTTATCGACTCCCGGGTCCCAAGAGACCCAGTACTTC | CASSLSTPGSQETQYF
. | TRBJ2-3 | . | TRBV4-2 | TGTGCCAGCAGCCAAGATGGGGACTCGGCAGATACGCAGTATTTT | CASSQDGDSADTQYF
. | TRBJ1-1 | few | TRBV5-1 | TGCGCCAGTAATGAAGAAGGAGCAAACACTGAAGCTTTCTTT | CASNEEGANTEAFF